This is a list of T cell receptor beta chains from one sample in a study of early T cells in non-severe SARS-CoV-2 infection. TCRdb recomputed calls from the 5' RACE reads with MiXCR, one row per CDR3 protein. This table has 50,000 to 85,000 distinct CDR3 sequences, around 9% appearing once. Source material: whole blood. The receptors were sampled from an adult who was a healthcare worker with PCR-confirmed SARS-CoV-2 infection or an uninfected control (not recorded which). CDR3s leave out the opening cysteine and the closing phenylalanine or tryptophan. Where a row states a size, it is once, few, many or the class of an expanded clone; other rows omit it.

V: TRBV21-1; size: few; CDR3: APSPGPGREQY
V: TRBV11-2; size: few; CDR3: ASSKTLGHTDTQY
V: TRBV7-6; size: many; CDR3: ASSLGGGTGAYEQY
V: TRBV29-1; size: many; CDR3: SVHLGSGNTIY
V: TRBV28; size: many; CDR3: ASSYEHSGANVLT
V: TRBV20-1; size: few; CDR3: SARALGGPAGSSYNEQF
V: TRBV19; size: many; CDR3: ASIPGTAETQY
V: TRBV27; size: many; CDR3: ASSLIAKNIQY
V: TRBV29-1; size: -; CDR3: SVEDRTGYEQF
V: TRBV14; size: many; CDR3: ASSLGTGELF
V: TRBV28; size: -; CDR3: ASSWGLESGQY
V: TRBV7-9; size: medium-sized; CDR3: ASSLEEYGYT
V: TRBV10-3; size: many; CDR3: AISESGAGANVLT
V: TRBV9; size: -; CDR3: ASSSLTGLDIQY
V: TRBV12-3/TRBV12-4; size: many; CDR3: ASSLMTGPARLLH
V: TRBV28; size: few; CDR3: ASSQLGVSSYEQY
V: TRBV20-1; size: -; CDR3: SARDGTTFYEQY
V: TRBV15; size: many; CDR3: ATSRAVLDTQY
V: TRBV5-1; size: -; CDR3: ASSSEDLTDTQY
V: TRBV4-3; size: many; CDR3: ASSQGGYRRDEKLF
V: TRBV29-1; size: -; CDR3: SVEIQGGEQY
V: TRBV20-1; size: -; CDR3: SAPGLAGADTQY
V: TRBV12-3/TRBV12-4; size: few; CDR3: ASSLSIGNTGELF
V: TRBV29-1; size: few; CDR3: SYRGRVTGELF
V: TRBV18; size: -; CDR3: ASSPGWDEKLF
V: TRBV20-1; size: few; CDR3: SARSGTGNFYEQY
V: TRBV12-3/TRBV12-4; size: -; CDR3: ASSPRVGDSPLH
V: TRBV6-5; size: -; CDR3: ASSYSPGGAYNEQF
V: TRBV29-1; size: -; CDR3: SVERGAMGNEQF
V: TRBV12-3/TRBV12-4; size: many; CDR3: ASRPGANQPQH
V: TRBV7-3; size: few; CDR3: ASSSTAPGETQY
V: TRBV7-2; size: many; CDR3: ASSLSGTVTQETQY
V: TRBV5-4; size: -; CDR3: ASSLVPDSSIVVYEQY
V: TRBV5-1; size: many; CDR3: ASSGTSATDTQY
V: TRBV19; size: few; CDR3: ASSIAFEEPGYGYT
V: TRBV10-1; size: -; CDR3: APWGDSQTHSNQPQH
V: TRBV12-3/TRBV12-4; size: few; CDR3: ASSSLGTSGRPLI
V: TRBV10-3; size: few; CDR3: AIRGDTENTEAF
V: TRBV28; size: few; CDR3: ASSREAGGNNEQF
V: TRBV9; size: -; CDR3: ASSVGERDTQY
V: TRBV20-1; size: -; CDR3: SATPGLAGVDEQF
V: TRBV7-3; size: -; CDR3: ASSLFGQPQETQY
V: TRBV2; size: few; CDR3: ASKGNTYEQY
V: TRBV6-5; size: -; CDR3: ASTPKRDGPYEQY